The 30 T cell receptor beta chains below all came from one sample that was sequenced in a study of CD8 T cells in Susac syndrome. With random hexamers, about 0.5 to 1 ug RNA was reverse transcribed. TCRdb re-called the immunoSEQ multiplex PCR reads with MiXCR, one entry per CDR3 protein. The table lists under 80,000 distinct CDR3 sequences, about 94% of them singletons, with roughly 0.42% in the top ten. Material: CD8+ T cells from PBMCs. The receptors derive from a human donor with multiple sclerosis.

The V call is TRBV30, the J call TRBJ2-7; 9 nucleotides align to TRBD1. The ends lost 4 bases at V and 6 bases at J; junction bases unmatched: 7. CDR1 and CDR2 (germline): GTSNPN, SVGIG (reference sequence). The CDR3 length is 13 residues. This chain's CDR3 is CAWNPGQGSEQYF. The CDR3 nucleotides read TGTGCCTGGAATCCGGGACAGGGAAGCGAGCAGTACTTC.

The chain carries TRBV6-1 and TRBJ2-5; D unclear. The ends were cut back, 1 base at V and 4 bases at J, with 7 bases in the middle. The CDR3 is 13 residues long. Germline CDR1 and CDR2: MNHNS and SASEGT. Here the CDR3 DNA reads TGTGCCAGCAGTGAAGTCCCGGGAGAGACCCAGTACTTC. Its protein product is CASSEVPGETQYF.

J is TRBJ1-5 and V is TRBV3-1, with D tentatively TRBD1 (6 bases). Trimming took off 4 bases at V and 4 bases at J, with 11 bases between the two ends. The CDR3 totals 14 residues. The germline V gene encodes CDR1 LGHDT and CDR2 YNNKEL (reference sequence). The CDR3 sequence is CASSLTGRNQPQHF. CDR3 DNA sequence: TGTGCCAGCAGCCTGACAGGCCGGAATCAGCCCCAGCATTTT.

This rearrangement joins TRBV27 to TRBJ2-1, with TRBD2 identical over 7 bases. Germline CDR1 MNHEY, CDR2 SMNVEV (reference sequence). V gave up 7 bases and J gave up 6 bases; unmatched junction bases: 9. The CDR3 runs to 14 residues. The DNA for the CDR3 is TGTGCCAGCACCCATGGGGGGAGGGCCAATGAGCAGTTCTTC. It encodes CASTHGGRANEQFF.

V gene TRBV6-5 combines with J gene TRBJ2-2; D ambiguous. The CDR3 is made up of 15 amino acids. Per germline, CDR1 MNHEY and CDR2 SVGAGI. Deletions cut 0 bases from V and 1 base from J, with 6 bases between. The CDR3 DNA sequence: TGTGCCAGCAGTTACTCGCTGGGGAACACCGGGGAGCTGTTTTTT. Amino acids: CASSYSLGNTGELFF.

This chain uses TRBV14 with TRBJ2-1; D gene uncertain. The germline V gene encodes CDR1 SGHDN and CDR2 FVKESK. Trimming removed 6 bases from V and 0 bases from J, with 12 bases in between. The CDR3 covers 15 residues. This CDR3 is CASRVSTSSYNEQFF. The CDR3 coding sequence is TGTGCCAGCAGGGTTTCTACGAGCTCCTACAATGAGCAGTTCTTC. The variable domain in full, with the rest retrieved from reference TRBV14 and TRBJ2-1, is EAGVTQFPSHSVIEKGQTVTLRCDPISGHDNLYWYRRVMGKEIKFLLHFVKESKQDESGMPNNRFLAERTGGTYSTLKVQPAELEDSGVYFCASRVSTSSYNEQFFGPGTRLTVL.

The rearrangement links TRBV7-3 to TRBJ2-1, with D possibly TRBD1 on 5 matching bases. CDR3 length: 15 amino acids. V was cut by 2 bases and J by 7 bases, with 15 bases left in between. Germline V CDR1 and CDR2: SGHTA, FQGTGA. This CDR3 reads CASSLGAGSQNEQFF. Here the CDR3 DNA reads TGTGCCAGCAGCTTAGGGGCAGGGTCCCAGAATGAGCAGTTCTTC.

The rearrangement uses TRBV30 and TRBJ2-5; D is unresolved. Trimming stripped 4 bases from V and 4 bases from J, with 19 bases between. The CDR3 covers 15 residues. The germline CDR1 and CDR2 sequences are GTSNPN and SVGIG (reference sequence). The CDR3 protein is CAWNCTGSRGETQYF. CDR3 bases: TGTGCCTGGAATTGTACGGGTTCTAGAGGAGAGACCCAGTACTTC.

A few counts support this clonotype. V usage is TRBV7-9 and J usage is TRBJ2-7; 7 nucleotides align to TRBD1. CDR1 and CDR2 (germline): SEHNR, FQNEAQ (reference sequence). Germline trimming cut 0 bases from V and 0 bases from J; bases unmatched to any gene: 11. The CDR3 runs 18 residues. This CDR3 reads CASSLAGRGGAYSYEQYF. The CDR3 region has the DNA TGTGCCAGCAGCTTAGCAGGTCGAGGGGGCGCGTACTCCTACGAGCAGTACTTC.

The rearrangement uses TRBV5-1 and TRBJ2-7; TRBD1 is a possible D gene (6 bases). With 4 bases removed from V and 0 bases from J, the gap between germline ends came to 14 bases. The CDR3 contains 15 residues. In germline, CDR1 is SGHRS, CDR2 YFSETQ. Here the CDR3 reads CASSTLDRLSYEQYF. The CDR3 DNA follows: TGCGCCAGCAGCACCCTCGACAGGCTCTCCTACGAGCAGTACTTC.

The chain recombines TRBV30 with TRBJ2-1; perhaps TRBD1 as D (5 bases). The length of the CDR3 is 12 residues. CDR1 and CDR2 (germline): GTSNPN, SVGIG (reference sequence). Deletions cut 4 bases from V and 9 bases from J, with 13 bases between. The CDR3 DNA reads as TGTGCCTGGACCCAGGGTCGAGGTGAGCAGTTCTTC. Protein sequence: CAWTQGRGEQFF.

This clonotype has a handful of counts. This chain uses TRBV13 with TRBJ2-7; D not certain. CDR1 and CDR2 (germline): PRHDT, FYEKMQ (reference sequence). With 3 bases removed from V and 5 bases from J, the gap between germline ends came to 5 bases. The CDR3 totals 11 residues. DNA of the CDR3: TGTGCCAGCAGCTTGAACGACGAGCAGTACTTC. This encodes CASSLNDEQYF.

The chain links TRBV11-3 to TRBJ2-2; D not certain. The CDR3 contains 14 residues. Germline-derived CDR1 and CDR2 are SGHNT and YENEEA. V dropped 5 bases and J dropped 5 bases, with 12 bases sitting between them. The CDR3 protein is CASSRTRGTGELFF. CDR3 DNA sequence: TGTGCCAGCAGCCGAACTCGTGGGACCGGGGAGCTGTTTTTT.

This clonotype is a singleton in its sample. The chain carries TRBV20-1 and TRBJ2-7; D remains unclear. Trimming took 0 bases from V and 6 from J, leaving 12 bases between them. This CDR3 contains 13 residues. The germline V gene encodes CDR1 DFQATT and CDR2 SNEGSKA (reference sequence). Written as DNA, the CDR3 is TGCAGTGCTAGAGATGGAATAGCAGGCGAGCAGTACTTC. It specifies CSARDGIAGEQYF.

The gene calls are TRBV2 and TRBJ1-1; D is possibly TRBD1 (6 bases). The V end lost 6 bases, the J end lost 1 base, and 12 bases lay between the germline ends. Germline-derived CDR1 and CDR2 are SNHLY and FYNNEI. This CDR3 is built from 14 residues. CDR3 protein: CASRRDNWNTEAFF. DNA of the CDR3: TGTGCCAGCAGAAGGGACAATTGGAACACTGAAGCTTTCTTT.

V gene TRBV7-2 combines with J gene TRBJ1-1, with D tentatively TRBD1 (6 bases). Germline V gives CDR1 SGHTA, CDR2 FQGNSA. There are 15 residues in the CDR3. Between the trimmed V and J ends, which lost 4 bases and 0 bases, there was a span of 12 bases. CDR3 residues: CASSWGPQLNTEAFF. In DNA form, the CDR3 reads TGTGCCAGCAGCTGGGGGCCGCAGTTGAACACTGAAGCTTTCTTT. Full variable domain (outside the CDR3, taken from reference TRBV7-2 and TRBJ1-1): GAGVSQSPSNKVTEKGKDVELRCDPISGHTALYWYRQSLGQGLEFLIYFQGNSAPDKSGLPSDRFSAERTGGSVSTLTIQRTQQEDSAVYLCASSWGPQLNTEAFFGQGTRLTVV.

V usage is TRBV6-2 or TRBV6-3 and J usage is TRBJ2-3; 8 bases fit TRBD1. V was pared by 6 bases and J by 0 bases, with 8 bases of the junction left unmatched. This CDR3 is built from 16 residues. Germline values: CDR1 MNHEY, CDR2 SVGEGT. CDR3 coding DNA: TGTGCCAGCAGAGTCGACAGGGGCTCGAGCACAGATACGCAGTATTTT. Encoded protein: CASRVDRGSSTDTQYF.

The chain links TRBV14 to TRBJ2-7; no clear D gene. Germline assignment: CDR1 SGHDN and CDR2 FVKESK. The CDR3 is 16 residues long. The germline V and J ends were trimmed by 0 bases and 5 bases, with 17 bases remaining between them. CDR3 coding DNA: TGTGCCAGCAGCCAAGATGTGGCACTCTGGAGCGACGAGCAGTACTTC. It is translated as CASSQDVALWSDEQYF.

The rearrangement links TRBV29-1 to TRBJ2-2; 7 bases align to TRBD1. V trimming: 5 bases; J trimming: 5 bases; junction bases outside the gene matches: 2. The CDR3 contains 12 residues. Germline V gene data show CDR1 as SQVTM and CDR2 as ANQGSEA. The chain's CDR3 is CSVLRGTGELFF. DNA of the CDR3: TGCAGCGTTCTCAGGGGGACCGGGGAGCTGTTTTTT.

The CDR3 reads CASSAERFSNQPQHF. In DNA form, the CDR3 reads TGTGCCAGCAGTGCCGAGAGGTTTAGCAATCAGCCCCAGCATTTT. The genes are TRBV6-1 and TRBJ1-5; D is undetermined. Germline V gene sequence: CDR1 MNHNS, CDR2 SASEGT. The CDR3 length is 15 residues. V was clipped by 4 bases and J by 0 bases, with 10 bases between them.

This chain connects TRBV7-9 to TRBJ2-5; no clear D. The CDR3 extends over 13 amino acids. Germline CDR1 is SEHNR and CDR2 is FQNEAQ (reference sequence). V was trimmed by 0 bases and J by 4 bases, leaving 6 bases between them. The CDR3 sequence is CASSLALGETQYF. The CDR3 DNA reads TGTGCCAGCAGCTTAGCCCTGGGAGAGACCCAGTACTTC.

This sequence joins TRBV25-1 and TRBJ1-1; D gene uncertain. The germline CDR1 and CDR2 sequences are MGHDK and SYGVNS. Trimming removed 4 bases from V and 8 bases from J, with 11 bases in between. This CDR3 contains 12 residues. The CDR3 loop is CASSVTSDEAFF. The CDR3 DNA sequence: TGTGCCAGCAGTGTAACATCGGACGAAGCTTTCTTT.

V is TRBV6-5 and J is TRBJ2-6; D is ambiguous. The CDR3 is made up of 13 amino acids. Germline V lookup: CDR1 MNHEY, CDR2 SVGAGI. The ends were cut back, 8 bases at V and 4 bases at J, with 9 bases in the middle. The CDR3 coding sequence is TGTGCCAGCGGGATACCGGGGGCCAACGTCCTGACTTTC. The encoded protein is CASGIPGANVLTF.

V gene TRBV6-1 combines with J gene TRBJ2-7; 10 bases are shared with TRBD2. The CDR3 has 17 amino acids. CDR1 and CDR2 (germline): MNHNS, SASEGT. With V trimmed by 2 bases and J by 5 bases, 12 bases remained unmatched. The CDR3 DNA reads TGTGCCAGCAGTGAAATGATTGGGCTAGCGGGAGTGGACGAGCAGTACTTC. Translation gives CASSEMIGLAGVDEQYF.

The CDR3 nucleotides are TGCAGTGCTCCCCCCACAGCTAAAGAGACCCAGTACTTC. Amino acids: CSAPPTAKETQYF. J is TRBJ2-5 and V is TRBV20-1; no definite D call. V dropped 5 bases and J dropped 3 bases, with 13 bases sitting between them. This CDR3 contains 13 residues. In germline, CDR1 is DFQATT, CDR2 SNEGSKA (reference sequence).

The chain recombines TRBV15 with TRBJ1-5, with 9 bases aligning to TRBD1. The V gene end was trimmed by 6 bases and the J gene end by 7 bases; junction bases not matched to a gene: 10. The CDR3 extends over 15 amino acids. Germline CDR1 and CDR2: LNHNV and YYDKDF (reference sequence). In DNA form, the CDR3 reads TGTGCCACCAGTTCAGACAGGGGGAGCGGACAGCCCCAGCATTTT. The encoded protein is CATSSDRGSGQPQHF.

The V gene is TRBV6-2 or TRBV6-3, the J gene TRBJ2-7; 8 bases agree with TRBD2. There are 14 residues in the CDR3. Germline CDR1 is MNHEY and CDR2 is SVGEGT. V dropped 0 bases and J dropped 4; count of bases not matched to a gene: 2. This CDR3 reads CASSYSASGYEQYF. CDR3 coding DNA: TGTGCCAGCAGTTACTCGGCTAGCGGGTACGAGCAGTACTTC.

The chain is built from TRBV19 and TRBJ1-1, with 7 positions matching TRBD1. Germline lookup yields CDR1 LNHDA and CDR2 SQIVND (reference sequence). CDR3 length equals 14 residues. V lost 4 bases and J lost 1; bases outside the gene matches: 3. The CDR3 protein is CASSNDRENTEAFF. As DNA, the CDR3 is TGTGCCAGTAGTAACGACAGGGAGAACACTGAAGCTTTCTTT.

The chain joins TRBV6-6 to TRBJ2-7; 7 nucleotides align to TRBD2. J was trimmed by 2 bases and V by 0 bases; bases with no gene match: 4. The CDR3 has 15 residues. Germline assignment: CDR1 MNHNY and CDR2 SVGAGI (reference sequence). CDR3 region: CASSYSGRPPYEQYF. DNA of the CDR3: TGTGCCAGCAGTTACTCCGGGAGGCCCCCCTACGAGCAGTACTTC.

This chain links TRBV27 with TRBJ2-1; D tentatively fits TRBD1 or TRBD2 (6 bases each). V was clipped by 5 bases and J by 5 bases, with 16 bases between them. CDR3 length equals 15 residues. Germline V CDR1 and CDR2: MNHEY, SMNVEV (reference sequence). The chain's CDR3 is CASSPPKGGDNEQFF. The DNA of the CDR3 is TGTGCCAGCAGTCCCCCTAAGGGGGGAGACAATGAGCAGTTCTTC.